This T cell receptor (beta chain) came from a study of technical replicates of blood from several donors. Sequenced by immunoSEQ multiplex PCR; TCRdb stores in-frame clones only, minus some. The sample carries more than 75,000 clones, roughly 95% recorded once. CDR1 MGHRA and CDR2 YSYEKL come from the germline V gene. V dropped 1 base and J dropped 0 bases, with 7 bases sitting between them. CDR3 length equals 15 residues. The sample was T cells isolated from PBMCs. This TCR was sampled from a human donor in good health. J is TRBJ2-1 and V is TRBV4-1; D uncertain. The CDR3 reads CASSQGTSSYNEQFF. The DNA for the CDR3 is TGCGCCAGCAGCCAAGGTACCAGCTCCTACAATGAGCAGTTCTTC.